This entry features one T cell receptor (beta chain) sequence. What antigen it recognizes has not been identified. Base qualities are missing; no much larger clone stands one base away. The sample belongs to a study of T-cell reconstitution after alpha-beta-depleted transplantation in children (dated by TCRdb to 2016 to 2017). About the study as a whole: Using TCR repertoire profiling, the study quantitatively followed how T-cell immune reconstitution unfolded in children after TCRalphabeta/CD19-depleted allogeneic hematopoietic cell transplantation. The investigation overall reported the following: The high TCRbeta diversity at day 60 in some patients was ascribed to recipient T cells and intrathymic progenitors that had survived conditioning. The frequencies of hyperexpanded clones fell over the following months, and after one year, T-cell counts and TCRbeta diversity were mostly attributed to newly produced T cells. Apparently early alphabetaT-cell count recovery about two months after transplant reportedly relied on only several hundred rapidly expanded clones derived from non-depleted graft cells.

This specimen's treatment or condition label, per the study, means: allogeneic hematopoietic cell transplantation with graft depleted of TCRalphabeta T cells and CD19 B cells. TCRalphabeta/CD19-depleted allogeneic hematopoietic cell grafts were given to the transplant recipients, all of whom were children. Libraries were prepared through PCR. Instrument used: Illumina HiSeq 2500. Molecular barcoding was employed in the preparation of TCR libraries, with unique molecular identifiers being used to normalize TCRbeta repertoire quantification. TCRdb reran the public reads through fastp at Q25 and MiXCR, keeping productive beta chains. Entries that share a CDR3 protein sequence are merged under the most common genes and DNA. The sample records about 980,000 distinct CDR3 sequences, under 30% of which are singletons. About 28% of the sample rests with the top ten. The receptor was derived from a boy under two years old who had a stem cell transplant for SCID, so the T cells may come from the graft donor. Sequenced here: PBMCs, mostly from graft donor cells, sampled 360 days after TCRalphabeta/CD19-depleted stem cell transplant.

The bases read TGTGCCAGCAGTTTGGGGGCCACGCCCGGAGATACGCAGTATTTT. Translated, it gives CASSLGATPGDTQYF. The chain uses TRBV12-3 or TRBV12-4 and TRBJ2-3, with TRBD1 perhaps the D gene, on 6 matching bases. V drops 3 bases and J drops 5 bases, leaving 15 bases in between. From its cysteine to its phenylalanine, the CDR3 spans 15 amino acids. Only CDR3 DNA remains: 45 bases, in frame from the first base.